This record looks at one T cell receptor beta chain sequence and its context. Its antigen remains unidentified. Using immunoSEQ multiplex PCR, the repertoire was profiled, and TCRdb retains in-frame clones only, with some absent. The repertoire holds more than 70,000 clones, with less than 95% as singletons. The data stem from a study of T cell responses to AZD1222 COVID-19 vaccine. Findings and limits, study-wide: Among those given AZD1222, only five or six were seropositive at baseline.

Germline trimming cut 4 bases from V and 5 bases from J; bases unmatched to any gene: 14. The CDR3 is made up of 17 amino acids. Per the germline V gene, CDR1 is SGHDT and CDR2 is YYEEEE. Researchers grouped second doses given at about 4 or about 12 weeks into one pool. Sequences were derived from peripheral blood, sampled 28 days after the second AZD1222 dose. The TCR was taken from an adult who received the AZD1222 COVID-19 vaccine. The chain couples TRBV5-6 to TRBJ2-5, with TRBD2 matching over 10 bases. CDR3 sequence reads: CASSPFRSGRASETQYF. CDR3 sequence (DNA): TGTGCCAGCAGCCCCTTTAGGAGCGGGAGGGCCTCGGAGACCCAGTACTTC.